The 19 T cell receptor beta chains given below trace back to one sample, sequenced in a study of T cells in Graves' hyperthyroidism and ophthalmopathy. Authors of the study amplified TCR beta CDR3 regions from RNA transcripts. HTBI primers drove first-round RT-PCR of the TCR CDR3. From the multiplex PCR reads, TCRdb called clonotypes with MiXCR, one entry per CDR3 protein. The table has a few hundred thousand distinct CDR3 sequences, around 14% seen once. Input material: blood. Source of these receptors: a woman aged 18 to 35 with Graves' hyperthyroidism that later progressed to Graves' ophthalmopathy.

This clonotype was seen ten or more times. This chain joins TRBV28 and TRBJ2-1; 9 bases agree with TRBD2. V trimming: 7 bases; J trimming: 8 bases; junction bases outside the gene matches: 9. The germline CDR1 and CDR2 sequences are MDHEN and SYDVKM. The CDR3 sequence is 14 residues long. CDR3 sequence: CASTDSGSRYEQFF. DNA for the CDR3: TGTGCCAGCACCGATAGCGGGAGTCGGTATGAGCAGTTCTTC. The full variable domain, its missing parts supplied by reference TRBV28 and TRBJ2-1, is DVKVTQSSRYLVKRTGEKVFLECVQDMDHENMFWYRQDPGLGLRLIYFSYDVKMKEKGDIPEGYSVSREKKERFSLILESASTNQTSMYLCASTDSGSRYEQFFGPGTRLTVL.

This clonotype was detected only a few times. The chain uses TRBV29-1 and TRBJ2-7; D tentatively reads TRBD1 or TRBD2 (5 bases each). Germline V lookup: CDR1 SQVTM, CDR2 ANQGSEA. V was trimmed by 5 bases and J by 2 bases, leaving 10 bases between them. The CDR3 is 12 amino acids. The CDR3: CSVRDRTYEQYF. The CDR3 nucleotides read TGCAGCGTTAGGGACCGAACCTACGAGCAGTACTTC.

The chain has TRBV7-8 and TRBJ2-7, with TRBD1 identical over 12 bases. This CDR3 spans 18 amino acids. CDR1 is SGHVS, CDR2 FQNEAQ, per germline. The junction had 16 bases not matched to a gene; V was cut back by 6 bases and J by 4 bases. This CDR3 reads CASRWGQGAIEPNYEQYF. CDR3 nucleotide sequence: TGTGCCAGCAGGTGGGGACAGGGGGCTATTGAACCAAATTACGAGCAGTACTTC.

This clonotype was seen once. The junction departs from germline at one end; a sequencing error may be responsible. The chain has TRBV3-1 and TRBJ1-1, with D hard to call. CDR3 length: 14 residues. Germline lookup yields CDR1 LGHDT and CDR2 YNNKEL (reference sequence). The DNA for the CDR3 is TGTGCCAGCAGCCAAGGGATTAAGAACACTGAAGGTTTCTTT. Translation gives CASSQGIKNTEGFF.

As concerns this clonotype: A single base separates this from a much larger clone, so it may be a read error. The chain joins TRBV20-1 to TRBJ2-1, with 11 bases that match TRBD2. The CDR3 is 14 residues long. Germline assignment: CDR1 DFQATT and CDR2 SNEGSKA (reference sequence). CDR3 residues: CSSPGLADYNERFF. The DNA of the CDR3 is TGCAGCTCCCCGGGACTAGCGGATTACAATGAGCGGTTCTTC.

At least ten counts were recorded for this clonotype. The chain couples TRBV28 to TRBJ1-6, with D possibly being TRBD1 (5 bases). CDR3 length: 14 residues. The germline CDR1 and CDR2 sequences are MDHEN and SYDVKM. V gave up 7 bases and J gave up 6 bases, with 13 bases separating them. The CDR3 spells CASTRDPRNSPLHF. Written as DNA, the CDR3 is TGTGCCAGCACAAGGGACCCCCGTAATTCACCCCTCCACTTT.

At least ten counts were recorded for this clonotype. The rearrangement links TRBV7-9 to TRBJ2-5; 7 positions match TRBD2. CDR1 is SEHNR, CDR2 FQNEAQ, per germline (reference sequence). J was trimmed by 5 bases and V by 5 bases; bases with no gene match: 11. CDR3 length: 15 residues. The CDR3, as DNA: TGTGCCAGCAGCCCATGGGGACTATGGAGGGAGACCCAGTACTTC. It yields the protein CASSPWGLWRETQYF.

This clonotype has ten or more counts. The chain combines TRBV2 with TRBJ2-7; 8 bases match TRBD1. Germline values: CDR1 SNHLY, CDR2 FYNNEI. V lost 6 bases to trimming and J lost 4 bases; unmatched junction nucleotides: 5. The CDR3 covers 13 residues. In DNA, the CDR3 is TGTGCCAGCAGGCGGGACAGGACATACGAGCAGTACTTC. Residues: CASRRDRTYEQYF.

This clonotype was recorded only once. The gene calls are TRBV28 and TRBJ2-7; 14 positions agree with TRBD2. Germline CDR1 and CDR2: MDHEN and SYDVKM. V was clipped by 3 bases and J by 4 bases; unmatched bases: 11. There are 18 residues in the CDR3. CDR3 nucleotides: TGTGCCAGCAGTTTTCCTTCAACCGGGACTAGCGGGAGTTACGAGCAGTACTTC. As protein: CASSFPSTGTSGSYEQYF.

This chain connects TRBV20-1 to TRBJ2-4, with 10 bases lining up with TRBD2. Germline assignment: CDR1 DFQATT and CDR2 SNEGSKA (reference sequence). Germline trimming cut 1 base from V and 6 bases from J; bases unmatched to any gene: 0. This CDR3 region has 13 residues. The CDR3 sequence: CSARGLAGNIQYF. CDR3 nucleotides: TGCAGTGCTAGAGGACTAGCGGGAAACATTCAGTACTTC.

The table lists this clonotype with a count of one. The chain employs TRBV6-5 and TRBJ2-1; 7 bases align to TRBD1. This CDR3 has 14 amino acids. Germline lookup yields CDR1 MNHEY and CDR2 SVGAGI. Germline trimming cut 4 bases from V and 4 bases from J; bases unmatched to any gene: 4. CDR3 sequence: CASSWQGVYNEQFF. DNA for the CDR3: TGTGCCAGCAGTTGGCAGGGGGTTTACAATGAGCAGTTCTTC.

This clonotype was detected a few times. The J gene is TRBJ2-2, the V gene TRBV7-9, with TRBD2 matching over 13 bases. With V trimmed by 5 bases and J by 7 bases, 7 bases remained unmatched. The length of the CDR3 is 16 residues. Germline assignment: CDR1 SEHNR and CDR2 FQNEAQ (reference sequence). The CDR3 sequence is CASSPGTSGISGELFF. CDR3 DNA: TGTGCCAGCAGCCCCGGGACTAGCGGGATTAGCGGGGAGCTGTTTTTT.

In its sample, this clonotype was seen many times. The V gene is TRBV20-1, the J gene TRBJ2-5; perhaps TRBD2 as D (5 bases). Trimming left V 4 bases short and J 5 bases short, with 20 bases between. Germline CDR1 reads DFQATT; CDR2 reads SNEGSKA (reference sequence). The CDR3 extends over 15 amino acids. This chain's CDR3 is CSANLAGQRPETQYF. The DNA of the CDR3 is TGCAGTGCTAACTTAGCTGGTCAGCGGCCGGAGACCCAGTACTTC.

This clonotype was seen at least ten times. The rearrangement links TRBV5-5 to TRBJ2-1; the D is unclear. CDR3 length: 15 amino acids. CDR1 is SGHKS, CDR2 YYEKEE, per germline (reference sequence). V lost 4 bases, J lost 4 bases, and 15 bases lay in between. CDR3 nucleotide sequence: TGTGCCAGCAGCCCGCTTGCGGACCCATACAATGAGCAGTTCTTC. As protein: CASSPLADPYNEQFF. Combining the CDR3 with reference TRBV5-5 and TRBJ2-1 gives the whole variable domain DAGVTQSPTHLIKTRGQQVTLRCSPISGHKSVSWYQQVLGQGPQFIFQYYEKEERGRGNFPDRFSARQFPNYSSELNVNALLLGDSALYLCASSPLADPYNEQFFGPGTRLTVL.

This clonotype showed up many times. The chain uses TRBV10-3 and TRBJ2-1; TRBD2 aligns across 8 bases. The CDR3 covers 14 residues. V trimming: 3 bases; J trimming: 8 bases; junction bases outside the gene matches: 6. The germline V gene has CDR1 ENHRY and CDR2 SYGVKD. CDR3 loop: CAISDRAGVDEQFF. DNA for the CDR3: TGTGCCATCAGTGACCGAGCGGGAGTTGATGAGCAGTTCTTC.

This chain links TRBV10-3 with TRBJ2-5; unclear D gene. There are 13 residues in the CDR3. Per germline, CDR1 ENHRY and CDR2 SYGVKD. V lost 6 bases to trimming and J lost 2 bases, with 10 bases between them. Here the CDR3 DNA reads TGTGCCATCAGGCCGGCTCTACAAGAGACCCAGTACTTC. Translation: CAIRPALQETQYF.

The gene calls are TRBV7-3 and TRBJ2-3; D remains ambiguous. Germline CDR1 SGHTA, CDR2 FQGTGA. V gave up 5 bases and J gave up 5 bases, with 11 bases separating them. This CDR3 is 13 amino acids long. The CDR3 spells CASSVGFGDTQYF. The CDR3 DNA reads TGTGCCAGCAGCGTGGGGTTCGGAGATACGCAGTATTTT.

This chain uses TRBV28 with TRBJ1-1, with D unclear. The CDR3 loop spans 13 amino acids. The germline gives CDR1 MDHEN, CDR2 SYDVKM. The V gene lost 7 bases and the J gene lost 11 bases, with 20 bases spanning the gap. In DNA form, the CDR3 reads TGTGCCAGCATTATGATCGGCGCGGGGTTCGCTTTCTTT. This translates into CASIMIGAGFAFF.

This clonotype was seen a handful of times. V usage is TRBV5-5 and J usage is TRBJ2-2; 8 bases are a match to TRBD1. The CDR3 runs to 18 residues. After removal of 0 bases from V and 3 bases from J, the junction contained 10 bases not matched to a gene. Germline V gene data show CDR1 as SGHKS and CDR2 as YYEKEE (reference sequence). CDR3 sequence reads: CASSLGWRTGWDTGELFF. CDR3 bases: TGTGCCAGCAGCTTGGGATGGAGGACAGGGTGGGACACCGGGGAGCTGTTTTTT.